This TCR beta chain is drawn from a study of shared clonotypes between healthy human individuals. General observations from the study: Sequencing depth was a factor that was expected to affect clonotype sharing among donors. Only blood samples were collected, and tissue repertoires likely differ.

Trimming removed 1 base from V and 8 bases from J, with 3 bases in between. The CDR3 is 11 amino acids. CDR1 is LGHNA, CDR2 YSLEER, per germline. The assay was immunoSEQ multiplex PCR, and TCRdb's table has in-frame clones only and misses some. The profile shows fewer than 600,000 clones, roughly 83% of them singletons. Caucasian adults residing in Nashville, Tennessee made up all the donors. This clone occurred once. Its target is not known. The chain employs TRBV4-3 and TRBJ2-1; unclear D gene. Sequencing input: PBMCs. This receptor was identified in a woman between 40 and 55 years old in good health. Some clones in this sample may be carry-over from other donors' samples. This chain's CDR3 is CASSQGHEQFF. For the CDR3, the DNA is TGCGCCAGCAGCCAAGGACATGAGCAGTTCTTC.